The clone carrying this TCR beta chain appeared many times. V lost 6 bases and J lost 4; bases outside the gene matches: 7. CDR1 is DFQATT, CDR2 SNEGSKA, per germline (reference sequence). The CDR3 extends over 13 amino acids. The data derive from a study of Graves' ophthalmopathy and Graves' hyperthyroidism. Amplification targeted the TCR beta CDR3 regions, with RNA transcripts as the source material. The first round was an RT-PCR with HTBI primers, and the second round was a multiplex PCR. TCRdb redid the calling of the multiplex PCR reads with MiXCR, one entry per CDR3 protein. The repertoire holds a few hundred thousand distinct CDR3 sequences, approximately 15% seen once, with 5.5% to 7% in the top ten.

This sequence originates from a woman aged 18-35 years with stable Graves' hyperthyroidism. The V gene is TRBV20-1, the J gene TRBJ1-2, with 8 bases lining up with TRBD1. The sample consisted of peripheral blood. The chain's CDR3 is CSAPTGAVYGYTF. DNA for the CDR3: TGCAGTGCCCCGACAGGGGCGGTCTATGGCTACACCTTC.